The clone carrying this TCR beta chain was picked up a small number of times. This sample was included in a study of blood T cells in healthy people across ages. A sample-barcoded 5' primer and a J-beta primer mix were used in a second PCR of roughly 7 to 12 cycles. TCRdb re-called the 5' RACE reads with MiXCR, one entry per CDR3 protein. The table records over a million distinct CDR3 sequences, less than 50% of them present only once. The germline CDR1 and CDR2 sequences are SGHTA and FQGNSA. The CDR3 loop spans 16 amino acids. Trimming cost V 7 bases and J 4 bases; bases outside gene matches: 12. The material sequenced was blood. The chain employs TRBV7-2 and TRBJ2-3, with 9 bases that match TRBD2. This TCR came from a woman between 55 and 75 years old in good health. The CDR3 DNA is TGTGCCAGCACCCCGGGCGGGAGGGGTTTCCCAGATACGCAGTATTTT. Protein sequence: CASTPGGRGFPDTQYF. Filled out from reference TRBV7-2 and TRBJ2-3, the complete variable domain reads GAGVSQSPSNKVTEKGKDVELRCDPISGHTALYWYRQSLGQGLEFLIYFQGNSAPDKSGLPSDRFSAERTGGSVSTLTIQRTQQEDSAVYLCASTPGGRGFPDTQYFGPGTRLTVL.